This T cell receptor beta chain was identified during a study of T cell responses to AZD1222 COVID-19 vaccine. CDR3 length equals 14 residues. V shed 6 bases and J shed 0 bases, with 14 bases lying between them. CDR1 and CDR2 from the germline V gene are GTSNPN and SVGIG (reference sequence). TCRdb's table, derived via immunoSEQ multiplex PCR, lists solely in-frame clones and lacks some. The sample includes 130,000 or so clones, around 90% of them seen just once. This sequence originates from an adult who received the AZD1222 COVID-19 vaccine. Material: peripheral blood, obtained 28 days after the second AZD1222 dose. The V gene is TRBV30, the J gene TRBJ1-2; D might be TRBD1 (5 bases). The CDR3 coding sequence is TGTGCCTGCCTAGGCGGGGCAGCTAACTATGGCTACACCTTC. This translates into CACLGGAANYGYTF.